The 17 T cell receptor beta chains in this list originate from one sample, sequenced in a study of T cells after yellow fever vaccination. MiXCR, applied by TCRdb to the 5' RACE reads, yields one record per CDR3 protein. Among about 350,000 distinct CDR3 sequences listed, about 8.3% were seen once. Sequenced here: PBMCs, sampled roughly 46 days after the first yellow fever vaccination. The receptor source for this set is a man aged 18 to 29 who received the YFV17D yellow fever vaccine.

V usage is TRBV29-1 and J usage is TRBJ2-2; D might be TRBD2 (7 bases). Trimming left V 2 bases short and J 1 base short, with 11 bases between. From germline, CDR1 is SQVTM and CDR2 ANQGSEA. The CDR3 length is 15 residues. As DNA, the CDR3 is TGCAGCGTTGAATGGGGGGGCAAGAACACCGGGGAGCTGTTTTTT. Its translation: CSVEWGGKNTGELFF.

The rearrangement uses TRBV6-2 or TRBV6-3 and TRBJ2-6; no definite D call. The CDR3 covers 17 residues. Trimming shortened V by 3 bases and J by 1 base, and 13 bases separated the two germline ends. Germline assignment: CDR1 MNHEY and CDR2 SVGEGT. Written as DNA, the CDR3 is TGTGCCAGCAGTTATTTGGGGTCCCTATCTGGGGCCAACGTCCTGACTTTC. Protein sequence: CASSYLGSLSGANVLTF.

This clonotype was seen a handful of times. The CDR3 sequence: CASRRLAAYTGELFF. The CDR3 region has the DNA TGTGCCAGCAGGCGACTAGCGGCTTACACCGGGGAGCTGTTTTTT. J is TRBJ2-2 and V is TRBV6-2 or TRBV6-3, with 9 bases matching TRBD2. The germline V gene has CDR1 MNHEY and CDR2 SVGEGT. The ends lost 6 bases at V and 3 bases at J; junction bases unmatched: 5. The CDR3 is 15 residues long.

This clonotype was recorded a few times. The V call is TRBV6-5, the J call TRBJ1-2, with TRBD1 as a possible D gene (6 bases). This CDR3 is 14 amino acids long. Germline V gene sequence: CDR1 MNHEY, CDR2 SVGAGI. V was shortened by 2 bases and J by 7 bases, with 14 bases between the two germline ends. The CDR3 spells CASSYQGSGPGYTF. The CDR3 bases are TGTGCCAGCAGTTACCAGGGGTCGGGGCCTGGCTACACCTTC.

The chain uses TRBV9 and TRBJ1-4; 9 bases are a match to TRBD1. This CDR3 has 14 residues. V lost 3 bases to trimming and J lost 7 bases; unmatched junction nucleotides: 4. Per germline, CDR1 SGDLS and CDR2 YYNGEE. In DNA, the CDR3 is TGTGCCAGCAGCGCCACAGGGGGCCTTGAAAAACTGTTTTTT. Translation: CASSATGGLEKLFF.

This chain links TRBV2 with TRBJ2-1; weak D call: TRBD1 (6 bases). Trimming took off 4 bases at V and 5 bases at J, with 12 bases between the two ends. This CDR3 region has 14 residues. Germline V gene data show CDR1 as SNHLY and CDR2 as FYNNEI. The CDR3 DNA follows: TGTGCCAGCAGTGTATGGGGGCGAAACAATGAGCAGTTCTTC. Translating gives CASSVWGRNNEQFF. Full variable domain (remainder filled in from reference TRBV2 and TRBJ2-1): EPEVTQTPSHQVTQMGQEVILRCVPISNHLYFYWYRQILGQKVEFLVSFYNNEISEKSEIFDDQFSVERPDGSNFTLKIRSTKLEDSAMYFCASSVWGRNNEQFFGPGTRLTVL.

A few counts support this clonotype. The rearrangement links TRBV4-2 to TRBJ1-2; tentative D call: TRBD1 (6 bases). Germline V gene data show CDR1 as LGHNA and CDR2 as YNFKEQ. The CDR3 is 13 amino acids. Trimming left V 3 bases short and J 7 bases short, with 12 bases between. DNA for the CDR3: TGTGCCAGCAGCCAGGGGGCGCGGGGTGGCTACACCTTC. Protein sequence: CASSQGARGGYTF.

The gene calls are TRBV11-2 and TRBJ1-5; D gene ambiguous. The germline CDR1 and CDR2 sequences are SGHAT and FQNNGV. This CDR3 has 16 residues. The V gene lost 0 bases and the J gene lost 0 bases, with 9 bases spanning the gap. The CDR3 protein is CASSLDGVGSNQPQHF. The CDR3 DNA is TGTGCCAGCAGCTTAGATGGGGTTGGTAGCAATCAGCCCCAGCATTTT.

This chain links TRBV28 with TRBJ1-6; 8 nucleotides align to TRBD1. Trimming at V came to 8 bases and at J to 1 base, leaving 1 base not matched to a gene. Germline V gives CDR1 MDHEN, CDR2 SYDVKM. The CDR3 contains 14 residues. DNA of the CDR3: TGTGCCAGCGGACAGGGATCCTATAATTCACCCCTCCACTTT. Translating gives CASGQGSYNSPLHF.

The table lists this clonotype with a few counts. This chain uses TRBV10-3 with TRBJ2-7, with unresolved D. V was cut by 10 bases and J by 6 bases, with 25 bases left in between. Germline V gene sequence: CDR1 ENHRY, CDR2 SYGVKD. The CDR3 covers 15 residues. CDR3 residues: CATLPRREWGSEQYF. For the CDR3, the DNA is TGTGCCACCCTGCCCAGAAGGGAATGGGGTAGCGAGCAGTACTTC.

This clonotype came up a few times. The CDR3 sequence is CASSHPGTGGSPLHF. In DNA, the CDR3 is TGCGCCAGCAGCCATCCCGGGACAGGGGGTTCACCCCTCCACTTT. This sequence joins TRBV4-1 and TRBJ1-6; 11 bases map to TRBD1. V lost 3 bases, J lost 9 bases, and 4 bases stayed unmatched. Germline V CDR1 and CDR2: MGHRA, YSYEKL. This CDR3 contains 15 residues.

Only a few counts were recorded for this clonotype. The chain joins TRBV29-1 to TRBJ2-3, with TRBD2 as a possible D gene (6 bases). CDR1 SQVTM and CDR2 ANQGSEA come from the germline V gene. This CDR3 is built from 14 residues. The ends were cut back, 4 bases at V and 6 bases at J, with 17 bases in the middle. The CDR3 reads CSVGSGTGEDTQYF. The CDR3 DNA sequence: TGCAGCGTTGGGTCTGGAACGGGGGAGGATACGCAGTATTTT.

There are a few counts of this clonotype. The chain uses TRBV20-1 and TRBJ2-3, with D possibly being TRBD1 or TRBD2 (5 bases each). In germline, CDR1 is DFQATT, CDR2 SNEGSKA (reference sequence). Trimming pared 1 base from V and 2 bases from J, leaving 13 bases between. This CDR3 contains 15 residues. Here the CDR3 DNA reads TGCAGTGCTAGAGTCGGGGCGCAGAACACAGATACGCAGTATTTT. Its translation is CSARVGAQNTDTQYF.

In this sample, this clonotype turned up a few times. The rearrangement joins TRBV20-1 to TRBJ1-5; no definite D call. The CDR3 totals 14 residues. Germline V gene sequence: CDR1 DFQATT, CDR2 SNEGSKA (reference sequence). V lost 4 bases to trimming and J lost 3 bases, with 13 bases between them. The CDR3 sequence: CSAISVLDNQPQHF. CDR3 DNA sequence: TGCAGTGCTATTTCGGTACTCGACAATCAGCCCCAGCATTTT.

Ten or more counts support this clonotype. The chain has TRBV4-2 and TRBJ2-7; D is uncertain. CDR1 LGHNA and CDR2 YNFKEQ come from the germline V gene. The length of the CDR3 is 14 residues. Trimming removed 8 bases from V and 0 bases from J, with 14 bases in between. CDR3 in amino acids: CASASSVGSYEQYF. CDR3 in DNA: TGTGCCAGCGCCAGCAGCGTGGGCTCCTACGAGCAGTACTTC.

This chain links TRBV5-1 with TRBJ2-3, with 7 bases that match TRBD1. The CDR3 runs to 15 residues. Per the germline V gene, CDR1 is SGHRS and CDR2 is YFSETQ. Trimming took 2 bases from V and 6 from J; bases not matched to a gene: 9. CDR3 bases: TGCGCCAGCAGCTTCGAATGGGACAGCTATGATACGCAGTATTTT. Protein: CASSFEWDSYDTQYF.

This chain connects TRBV11-3 to TRBJ2-1; D gene ambiguous. V was shortened by 1 base and J by 10 bases, with 11 bases between the two germline ends. The CDR3 is 13 residues long. Per the germline V gene, CDR1 is SGHNT and CDR2 is YENEEA. The CDR3 region is CASSLAPQREQFF. The CDR3, as DNA: TGTGCCAGCAGCTTAGCACCGCAAAGGGAGCAGTTCTTC.